These 9 T cell receptor beta chains were sequenced from one sample in a study of T cells after yellow fever vaccination. TCRdb re-analysed the 5' RACE reads in MiXCR, keeping a single row per CDR3 protein. This sample has some 670,000 distinct CDR3 sequences, with 10% to 15% found just once. The source material was PBMCs, sampled on the day of the yellow fever booster vaccination. These receptors were taken from a man aged 30 to 45 who received the YFV17D yellow fever vaccine.

This clonotype was observed at least ten times. The DNA of the CDR3 is TGCAGTGCGCCGAGGGATGGTGGAAACACCATATATTTT. Translating gives CSAPRDGGNTIYF. This sequence joins TRBV20-1 and TRBJ1-3; D is unclear. The CDR3 runs 13 residues. V shed 6 bases and J shed 3 bases, with 12 bases lying between them. Per germline, CDR1 DFQATT and CDR2 SNEGSKA (reference sequence).

This clonotype was recorded many times. The V gene is TRBV20-1, the J gene TRBJ2-3; a possible D gene is TRBD2 (6 bases). The CDR3 runs 10 residues. From germline, CDR1 is DFQATT and CDR2 SNEGSKA (reference sequence). The CDR3 is CSRDSNTQYF. Here the CDR3 DNA reads TGCAGCCGGGACTCCAATACGCAGTATTTT.

This clonotype was counted a few times. The chain has TRBV3-1 and TRBJ1-5, with D perhaps matching TRBD1 (6 bases). Trimming left V 2 bases short and J 2 bases short, with 16 bases between. The CDR3 covers 17 residues. Germline V gene lookup returns CDR1 LGHDT and CDR2 YNNKEL (reference sequence). CDR3 sequence reads: CASSQKGTLIRNQPQHF. In DNA form, the CDR3 reads TGTGCCAGCAGCCAAAAGGGGACACTGATTCGCAATCAGCCCCAGCATTTT.

This clonotype is a singleton in its sample. This chain joins TRBV7-2 and TRBJ2-1, with D possibly matching TRBD1 (5 bases). Germline V gene data show CDR1 as SGHTA and CDR2 as FQGNSA. V was pared by 5 bases and J by 8 bases, with 19 bases between. This CDR3 contains 15 residues. The CDR3 DNA follows: TGTGCCAGCAGCCCAGTCGGACACACAAGGCATGAGCAGTTCTTC. This codes for CASSPVGHTRHEQFF.

This chain uses TRBV29-1 with TRBJ2-1; D may be TRBD1 (6 bases). Trimming took off 1 base at V and 0 bases at J, with 16 bases between the two ends. In germline, CDR1 is SQVTM, CDR2 ANQGSEA. The CDR3 sequence is 17 residues long. This chain's CDR3 is CSVEVIGQKSSYNEQFF. CDR3 DNA sequence: TGCAGCGTTGAAGTGATTGGACAGAAAAGCTCCTACAATGAGCAGTTCTTC.

In its sample, this clonotype was seen a few times. The chain has TRBV18 and TRBJ2-5, with 11 bases fitting TRBD2. The germline V gene has CDR1 KGHSH and CDR2 LQKENI. The CDR3 covers 16 residues. The J segment lost 0 bases and the V segment lost 6 bases, leaving 6 bases of the junction unmatched. CDR3 residues: CASSATSGSYQETQYF. CDR3 bases: TGTGCCAGCTCGGCAACTAGCGGGAGTTACCAAGAGACCCAGTACTTC.

The J gene is TRBJ2-3, the V gene TRBV15; no firm D call. CDR1 and CDR2 (germline): LNHNV, YYDKDF (reference sequence). Trimming cost V 3 bases and J 8 bases, with 9 bases left between them. The CDR3 length is 12 residues. The CDR3 loop is CATSSALATQYF. CDR3 sequence (DNA): TGTGCCACCAGCAGTGCCTTGGCTACGCAGTATTTT.

Only a few counts were recorded for this clonotype. V is TRBV7-2 and J is TRBJ2-7; 10 bases line up with TRBD2. Germline V lookup: CDR1 SGHTA, CDR2 FQGNSA. This CDR3 is 15 amino acids long. Trimming removed 0 bases from V and 5 bases from J; junction bases left unmatched: 4. This chain's CDR3 is CASSLALAGVNEQYF. As DNA, the CDR3 is TGTGCCAGCAGCTTAGCGCTAGCGGGAGTGAACGAGCAGTACTTC. Full variable domain (outside the CDR3, taken from reference TRBV7-2 and TRBJ2-7): GAGVSQSPSNKVTEKGKDVELRCDPISGHTALYWYRQSLGQGLEFLIYFQGNSAPDKSGLPSDRFSAERTGGSVSTLTIQRTQQEDSAVYLCASSLALAGVNEQYFGPGTRLTVT.

This clonotype appeared a few times. This chain uses TRBV27 with TRBJ2-3, with D hard to call. The CDR3 loop spans 14 amino acids. Per germline, CDR1 MNHEY and CDR2 SMNVEV (reference sequence). The V end was cut by 5 bases, the J end by 1 base, with 10 bases between. The CDR3 DNA reads as TGTGCCAGCAGTGACCTAGTCGGCACAGATACGCAGTATTTT. Translation gives CASSDLVGTDTQYF.